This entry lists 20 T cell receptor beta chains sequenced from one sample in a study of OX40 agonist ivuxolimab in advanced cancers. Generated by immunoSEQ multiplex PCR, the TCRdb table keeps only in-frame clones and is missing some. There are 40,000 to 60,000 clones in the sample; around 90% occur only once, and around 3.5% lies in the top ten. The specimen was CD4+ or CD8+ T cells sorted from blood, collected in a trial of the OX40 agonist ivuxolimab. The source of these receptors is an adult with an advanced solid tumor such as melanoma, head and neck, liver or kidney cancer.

CDR3 sequence (DNA): TGTGCCAGCAGCGCGTGGACTAGCGGGGTCTACGAGCAGTACTTC. It encodes CASSAWTSGVYEQYF. V usage is TRBV7-9 and J usage is TRBJ2-7; TRBD2 aligns across 12 bases. Germline CDR1 and CDR2: SEHNR and FQNEAQ (reference sequence). The CDR3 runs 15 residues. With V trimmed by 5 bases and J by 3 bases, 5 bases remained unmatched. Variable domain in full (rest from reference TRBV7-9 and TRBJ2-7): DTGVSQNPRHKITKRGQNVTFRCDPISEHNRLYWYRQTLGQGPEFLTYFQNEAQLEKSRLLSDRFSAERPKGSFSTLEIQRTEQGDSAMYLCASSAWTSGVYEQYFGPGTRLTVT.

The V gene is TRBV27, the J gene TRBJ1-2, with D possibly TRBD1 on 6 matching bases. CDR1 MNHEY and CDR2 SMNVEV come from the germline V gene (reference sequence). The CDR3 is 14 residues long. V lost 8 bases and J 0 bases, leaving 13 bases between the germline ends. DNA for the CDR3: TGTGCCAGCGCTGGGGGCGGAACTAACTATGGCTACACCTTC. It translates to CASAGGGTNYGYTF.

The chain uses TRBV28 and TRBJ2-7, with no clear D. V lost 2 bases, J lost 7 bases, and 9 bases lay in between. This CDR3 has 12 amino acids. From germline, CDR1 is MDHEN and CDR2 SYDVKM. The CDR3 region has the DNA TGTGCCAGCAGTTTAGGTCGTCGGGAGCAGTACTTC. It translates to CASSLGRREQYF.

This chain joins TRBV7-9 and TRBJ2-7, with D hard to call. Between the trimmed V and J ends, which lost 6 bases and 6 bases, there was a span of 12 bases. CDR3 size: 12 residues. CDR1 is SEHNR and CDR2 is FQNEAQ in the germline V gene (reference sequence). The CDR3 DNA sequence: TGTGCCAGCAGATTGCTAGGTAGCGAGCAGTACTTC. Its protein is CASRLLGSEQYF.

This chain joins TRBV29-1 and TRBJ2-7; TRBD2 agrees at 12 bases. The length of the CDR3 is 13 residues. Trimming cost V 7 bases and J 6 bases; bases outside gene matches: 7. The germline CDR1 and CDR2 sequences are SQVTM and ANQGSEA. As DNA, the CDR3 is TGCAGCGCCCACGGACTAGCGGGATCCGAGCAGTACTTC. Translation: CSAHGLAGSEQYF.

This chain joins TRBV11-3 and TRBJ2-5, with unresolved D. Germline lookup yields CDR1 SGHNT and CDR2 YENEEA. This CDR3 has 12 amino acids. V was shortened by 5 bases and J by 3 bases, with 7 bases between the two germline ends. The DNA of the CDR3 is TGTGCCAGCAGCGGAAGGGAAGAGACCCAGTACTTC. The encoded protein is CASSGREETQYF.

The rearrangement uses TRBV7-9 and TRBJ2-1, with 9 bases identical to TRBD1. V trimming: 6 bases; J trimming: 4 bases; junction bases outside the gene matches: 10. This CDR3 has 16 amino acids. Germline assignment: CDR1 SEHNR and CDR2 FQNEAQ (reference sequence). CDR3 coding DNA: TGTGCCAGCAGTTACAACCGGGACAGGGTGTACAATGAGCAGTTCTTC. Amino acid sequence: CASSYNRDRVYNEQFF.

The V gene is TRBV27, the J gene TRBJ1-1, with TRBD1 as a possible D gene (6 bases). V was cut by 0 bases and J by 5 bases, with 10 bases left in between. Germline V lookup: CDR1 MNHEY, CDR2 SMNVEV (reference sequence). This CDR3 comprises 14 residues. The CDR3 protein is CASSLSRGRTEAFF. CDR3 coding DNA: TGTGCCAGCAGTTTATCAAGGGGGAGGACTGAAGCTTTCTTT.

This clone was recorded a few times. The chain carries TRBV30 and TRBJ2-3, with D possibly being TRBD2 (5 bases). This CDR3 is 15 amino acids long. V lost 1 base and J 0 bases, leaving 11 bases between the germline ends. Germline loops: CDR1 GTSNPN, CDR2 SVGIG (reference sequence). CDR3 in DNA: TGTGCCTGGAGTGACCATCCGGGGAGCACAGATACGCAGTATTTT. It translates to CAWSDHPGSTDTQYF. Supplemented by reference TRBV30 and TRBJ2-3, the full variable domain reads SQTIHQWPATLVQPVGSPLSLECTVEGTSNPNLYWYRQAAGRGLQLLFYSVGIGQISSEVPQNLSASRPQDRQFILSSKKLLLSDSGFYLCAWSDHPGSTDTQYFGPGTRLTVL.

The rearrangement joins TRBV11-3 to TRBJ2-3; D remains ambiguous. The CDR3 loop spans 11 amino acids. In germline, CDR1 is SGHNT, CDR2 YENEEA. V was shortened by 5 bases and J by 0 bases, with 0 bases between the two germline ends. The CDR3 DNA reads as TGTGCCAGCAGCAGCACAGATACGCAGTATTTT. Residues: CASSSTDTQYF.

For the CDR3, the DNA is TGTGCCAGCAGCCCCAGAGAGGTTACCGGGGAGCTGTTTTTT. This encodes CASSPREVTGELFF. The gene calls are TRBV7-7 and TRBJ2-2; D is unresolved. CDR3 size: 14 residues. The V end lost 5 bases, the J end lost 5 bases, and 12 bases lay between the germline ends. CDR1 SSHAT and CDR2 FNYEAQ come from the germline V gene (reference sequence).

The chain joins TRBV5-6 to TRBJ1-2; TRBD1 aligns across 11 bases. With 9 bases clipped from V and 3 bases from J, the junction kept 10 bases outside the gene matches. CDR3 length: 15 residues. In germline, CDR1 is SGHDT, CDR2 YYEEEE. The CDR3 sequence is CATQRGGQGDYGYTF. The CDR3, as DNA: TGTGCCACCCAGAGAGGGGGACAGGGGGACTATGGCTACACCTTC.

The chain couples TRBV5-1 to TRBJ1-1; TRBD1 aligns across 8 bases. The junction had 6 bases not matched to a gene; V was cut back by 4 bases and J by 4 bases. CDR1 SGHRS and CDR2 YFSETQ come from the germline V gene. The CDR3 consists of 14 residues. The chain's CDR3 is CASSTTGAGTEAFF. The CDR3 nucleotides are TGCGCCAGCAGCACGACAGGGGCGGGCACTGAAGCTTTCTTT.

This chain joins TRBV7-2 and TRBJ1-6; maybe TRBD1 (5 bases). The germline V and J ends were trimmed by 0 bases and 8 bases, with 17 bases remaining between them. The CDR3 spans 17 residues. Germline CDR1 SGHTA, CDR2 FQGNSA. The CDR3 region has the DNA TGTGCCAGCAGCTTAGCCAGGGTCCCTGGGATTCATTCACCCCTCCACTTT. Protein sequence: CASSLARVPGIHSPLHF.

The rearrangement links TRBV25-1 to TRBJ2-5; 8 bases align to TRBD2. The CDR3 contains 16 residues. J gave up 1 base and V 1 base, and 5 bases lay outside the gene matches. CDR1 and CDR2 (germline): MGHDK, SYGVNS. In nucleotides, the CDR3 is TGTGCCAGCAGTGAATTGGGTAGCGGGGTCCAAGAGACCCAGTACTTC. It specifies CASSELGSGVQETQYF.

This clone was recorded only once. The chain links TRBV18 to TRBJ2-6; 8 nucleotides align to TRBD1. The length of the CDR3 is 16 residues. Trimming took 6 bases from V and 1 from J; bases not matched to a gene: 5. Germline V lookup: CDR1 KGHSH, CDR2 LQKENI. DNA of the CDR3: TGTGCCAGCTCTCAGACAGGGGTTTCTGGGGCCAACGTCCTGACTTTC. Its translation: CASSQTGVSGANVLTF.

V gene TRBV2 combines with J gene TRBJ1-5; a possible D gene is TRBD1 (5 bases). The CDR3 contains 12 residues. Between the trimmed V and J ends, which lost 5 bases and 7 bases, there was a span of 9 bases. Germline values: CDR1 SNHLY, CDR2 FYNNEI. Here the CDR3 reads CASSRRDQPQHF. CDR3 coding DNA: TGTGCCAGCAGTCGAAGGGACCAGCCCCAGCATTTT.

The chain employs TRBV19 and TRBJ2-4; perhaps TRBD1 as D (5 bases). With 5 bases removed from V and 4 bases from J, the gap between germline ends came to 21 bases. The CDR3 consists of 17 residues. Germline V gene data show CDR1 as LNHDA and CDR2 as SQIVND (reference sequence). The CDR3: CASSSPRQSPYKNIQYF. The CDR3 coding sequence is TGTGCCAGTAGTTCTCCAAGACAGTCCCCTTATAAAAACATTCAGTACTTC.

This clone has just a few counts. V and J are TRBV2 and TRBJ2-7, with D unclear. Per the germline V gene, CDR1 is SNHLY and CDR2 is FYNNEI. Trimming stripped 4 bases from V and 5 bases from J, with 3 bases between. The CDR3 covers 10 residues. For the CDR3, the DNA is TGTGCCAGCAGTGGGAACGAGCAGTACTTC. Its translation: CASSGNEQYF.

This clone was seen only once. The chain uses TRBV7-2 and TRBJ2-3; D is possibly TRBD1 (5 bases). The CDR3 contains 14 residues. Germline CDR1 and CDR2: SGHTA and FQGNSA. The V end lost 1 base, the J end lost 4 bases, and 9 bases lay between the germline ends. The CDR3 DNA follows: TGTGCCAGCAGCTTAGACCAGGGTTCAGATACGCAGTATTTT. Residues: CASSLDQGSDTQYF.